The entry below gives a single T cell receptor (beta chain) sequence along with its context. Its antigen is not known. These data belong to a study of blood T cells in healthy people across ages. General study results and limits: Measured against age, TCR beta diversity per million T cells decreased in a roughly linear manner. The study found more naive CD4+ cells and higher diversity in long-lived than aged donors.

The CDR3 has 15 residues. V was clipped by 5 bases and J by 4 bases; unmatched bases: 7. Germline loops: CDR1 SGHVS, CDR2 FQNEAQ. With a J-beta primer mix and a sample-barcoded 5' primer, a second PCR ran about 6 to 11 cycles. All samples yielded 3 million or more CDR3-containing paired-end reads. MiXCR, applied by TCRdb to the 5' RACE reads, yields one record per CDR3 protein. This table holds around 1.5 million distinct CDR3 sequences, roughly 40% found once. The receptor comes from a woman under 30 in good health. The chain uses TRBV7-8 and TRBJ2-3; 9 bases agree with TRBD2. The sequenced material came from blood. Here the CDR3 reads CASSTTASGADTQYF. CDR3 sequence (DNA): TGTGCCAGCAGCACTACCGCTAGCGGGGCAGATACGCAGTATTTT.